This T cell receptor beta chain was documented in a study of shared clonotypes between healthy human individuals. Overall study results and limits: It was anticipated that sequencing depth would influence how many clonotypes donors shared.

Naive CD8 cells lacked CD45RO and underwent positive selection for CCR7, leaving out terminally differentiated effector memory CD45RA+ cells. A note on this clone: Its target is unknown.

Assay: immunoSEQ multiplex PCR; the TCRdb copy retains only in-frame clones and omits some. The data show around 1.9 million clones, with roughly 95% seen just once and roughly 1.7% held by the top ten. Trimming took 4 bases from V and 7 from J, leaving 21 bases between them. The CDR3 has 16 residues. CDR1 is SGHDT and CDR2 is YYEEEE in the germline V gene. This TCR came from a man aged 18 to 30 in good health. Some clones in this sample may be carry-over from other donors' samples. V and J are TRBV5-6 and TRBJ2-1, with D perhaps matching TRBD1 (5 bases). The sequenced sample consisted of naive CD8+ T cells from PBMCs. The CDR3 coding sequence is TGTGCCAGCAGCGTAGGGGCCGGGCGGCAGTTAAATGAGCAGTTCTTC. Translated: CASSVGAGRQLNEQFF.